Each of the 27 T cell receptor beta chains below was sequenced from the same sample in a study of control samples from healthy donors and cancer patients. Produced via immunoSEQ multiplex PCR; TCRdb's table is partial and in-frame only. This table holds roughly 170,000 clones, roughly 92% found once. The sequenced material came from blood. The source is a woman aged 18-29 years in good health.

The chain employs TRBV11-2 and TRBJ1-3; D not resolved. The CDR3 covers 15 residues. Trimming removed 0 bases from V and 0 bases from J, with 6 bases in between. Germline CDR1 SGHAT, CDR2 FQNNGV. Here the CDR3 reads CASSLERISGNTIYF. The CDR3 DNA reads TGTGCCAGCAGCTTAGAACGGATCTCTGGAAACACCATATATTTT.

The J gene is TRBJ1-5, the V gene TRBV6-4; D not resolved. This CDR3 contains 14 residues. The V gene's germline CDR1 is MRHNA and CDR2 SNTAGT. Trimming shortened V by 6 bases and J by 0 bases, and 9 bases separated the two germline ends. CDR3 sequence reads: CASSRTISNQPQHF. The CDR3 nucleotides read TGTGCCAGCAGCCGGACTATTAGCAATCAGCCCCAGCATTTT.

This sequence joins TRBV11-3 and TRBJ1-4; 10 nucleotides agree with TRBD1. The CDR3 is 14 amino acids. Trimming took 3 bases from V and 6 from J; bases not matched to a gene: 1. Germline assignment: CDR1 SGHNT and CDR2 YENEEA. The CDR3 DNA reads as TGTGCCAGCAGCTTCGGGACAGGGGATGAAAAACTGTTTTTT. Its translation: CASSFGTGDEKLFF.

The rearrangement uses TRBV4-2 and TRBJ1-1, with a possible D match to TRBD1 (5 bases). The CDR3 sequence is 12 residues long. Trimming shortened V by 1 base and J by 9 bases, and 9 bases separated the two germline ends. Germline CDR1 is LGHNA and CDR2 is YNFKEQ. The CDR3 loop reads CASSQVDSKAFF. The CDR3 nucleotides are TGTGCCAGCAGCCAAGTCGACAGCAAAGCTTTCTTT.

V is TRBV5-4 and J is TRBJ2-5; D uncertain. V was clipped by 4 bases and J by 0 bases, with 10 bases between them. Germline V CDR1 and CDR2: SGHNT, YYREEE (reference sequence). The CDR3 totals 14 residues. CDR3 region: CASSKAAYQETQYF. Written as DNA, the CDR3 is TGTGCCAGCAGCAAGGCGGCGTACCAAGAGACCCAGTACTTC.

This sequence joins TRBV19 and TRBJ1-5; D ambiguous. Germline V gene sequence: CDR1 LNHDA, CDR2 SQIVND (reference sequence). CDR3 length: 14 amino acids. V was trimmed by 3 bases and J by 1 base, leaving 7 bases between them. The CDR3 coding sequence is TGTGCCAGTAGTATCACCGCGAGCAATCAGCCCCAGCATTTT. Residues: CASSITASNQPQHF.

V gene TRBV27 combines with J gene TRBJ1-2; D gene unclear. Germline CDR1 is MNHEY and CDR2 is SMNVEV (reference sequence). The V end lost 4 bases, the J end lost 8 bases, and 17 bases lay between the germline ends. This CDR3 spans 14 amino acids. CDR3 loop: CASSSQTGTGGYTF. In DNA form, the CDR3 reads TGTGCCAGCAGTTCCCAAACGGGTACTGGCGGCTACACCTTC.

The CDR3 is CASSEARGSTEAFF. For the CDR3, the DNA is TGCGCCAGCAGTGAGGCCAGGGGATCCACTGAAGCTTTCTTT. The chain is built from TRBV10-2 and TRBJ1-1; possibly TRBD1 for D (6 bases). CDR3 size: 14 residues. Germline V gene sequence: CDR1 WSHSY, CDR2 SAAADI. V was clipped by 2 bases and J by 4 bases, with 11 bases between them.

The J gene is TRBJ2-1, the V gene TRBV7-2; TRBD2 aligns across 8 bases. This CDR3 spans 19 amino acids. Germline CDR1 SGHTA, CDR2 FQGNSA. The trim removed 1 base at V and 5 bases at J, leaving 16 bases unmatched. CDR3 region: CASSLVLGSGIFRNNEQFF. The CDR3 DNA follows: TGTGCCAGCAGCTTAGTCTTAGGTAGCGGGATCTTTAGGAACAATGAGCAGTTCTTC.

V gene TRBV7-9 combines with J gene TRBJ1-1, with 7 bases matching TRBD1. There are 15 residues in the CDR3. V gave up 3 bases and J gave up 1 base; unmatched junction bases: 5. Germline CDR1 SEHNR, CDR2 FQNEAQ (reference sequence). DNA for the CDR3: TGTGCCAGCAGCTTTCTGGACAGGCGGAACACTGAAGCTTTCTTT. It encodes CASSFLDRRNTEAFF.

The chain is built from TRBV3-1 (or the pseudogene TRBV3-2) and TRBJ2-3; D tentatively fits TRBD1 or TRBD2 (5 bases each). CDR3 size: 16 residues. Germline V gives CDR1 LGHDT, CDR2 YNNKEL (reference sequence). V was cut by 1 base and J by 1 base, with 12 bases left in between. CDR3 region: CASSQVLRDGTDTQYF. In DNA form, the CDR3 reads TGTGCCAGCAGCCAAGTACTCAGGGACGGCACAGATACGCAGTATTTT.

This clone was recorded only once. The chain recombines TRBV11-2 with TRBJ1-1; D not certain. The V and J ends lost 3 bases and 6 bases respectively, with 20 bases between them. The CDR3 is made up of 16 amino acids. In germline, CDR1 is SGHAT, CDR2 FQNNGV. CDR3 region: CASSLSSSNPGAEAFF. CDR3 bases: TGTGCCAGCAGCTTGTCCTCGAGCAACCCTGGGGCTGAAGCTTTCTTT.

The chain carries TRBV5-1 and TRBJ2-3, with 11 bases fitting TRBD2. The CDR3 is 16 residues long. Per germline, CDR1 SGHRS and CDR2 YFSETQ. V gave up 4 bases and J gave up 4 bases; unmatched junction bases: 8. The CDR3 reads CASSRDSGGAADTQYF. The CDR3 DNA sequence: TGCGCCAGCAGCCGCGATAGCGGGGGGGCTGCAGATACGCAGTATTTT.

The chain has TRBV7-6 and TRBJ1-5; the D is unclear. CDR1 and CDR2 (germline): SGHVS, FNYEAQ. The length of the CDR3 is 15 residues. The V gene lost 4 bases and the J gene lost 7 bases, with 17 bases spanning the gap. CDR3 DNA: TGTGCCAGCAGCTCAGTCACGGGAGGAGGACAGCCCCAGCATTTT. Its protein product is CASSSVTGGGQPQHF. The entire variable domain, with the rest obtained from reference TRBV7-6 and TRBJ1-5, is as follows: GAGVSQSPRYKVTKRGQDVALRCDPISGHVSLYWYRQALGQGPEFLTYFNYEAQQDKSGLPNDRFSAERPEGSISTLTIQRTEQRDSAMYRCASSSVTGGGQPQHFGDGTRLSIL.

CDR3 residues: CASSQDRTSYEQYF. CDR3 DNA: TGCGCCAGCAGCCAAGATAGGACATCCTACGAGCAGTACTTC. The chain recombines TRBV4-3 with TRBJ2-7; D perhaps matches TRBD1 (5 bases). Trimming shortened V by 0 bases and J by 1 base, and 7 bases separated the two germline ends. The CDR3 has 14 amino acids. Looked up from germline, CDR1 is LGHNA and CDR2 is YSLEER.

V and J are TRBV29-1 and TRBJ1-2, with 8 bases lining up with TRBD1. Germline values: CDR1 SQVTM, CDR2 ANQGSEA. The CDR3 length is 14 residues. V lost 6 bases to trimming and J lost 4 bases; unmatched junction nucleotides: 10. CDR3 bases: TGCAGCGTGGCGCCGGGACAGGCTAGCTATGGCTACACCTTC. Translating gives CSVAPGQASYGYTF.

Here the CDR3 DNA reads TGTGCCAGCAGCTTTCTTTTGTCGGGGAAAGAGCTGTTTTTT. Its translation is CASSFLLSGKELFF. The chain uses TRBV7-2 and TRBJ1-4, with unresolved D. V dropped 3 bases and J dropped 14 bases, with 19 bases sitting between them. Germline-derived CDR1 and CDR2 are SGHTA and FQGNSA. The CDR3 covers 14 residues.

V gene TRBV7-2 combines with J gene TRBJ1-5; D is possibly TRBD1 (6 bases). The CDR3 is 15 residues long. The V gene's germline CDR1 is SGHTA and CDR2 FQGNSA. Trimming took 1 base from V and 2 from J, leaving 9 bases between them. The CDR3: CASSLGRGGNQPQHF. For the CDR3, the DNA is TGTGCCAGCAGCTTAGGCAGGGGTGGCAATCAGCCCCAGCATTTT.

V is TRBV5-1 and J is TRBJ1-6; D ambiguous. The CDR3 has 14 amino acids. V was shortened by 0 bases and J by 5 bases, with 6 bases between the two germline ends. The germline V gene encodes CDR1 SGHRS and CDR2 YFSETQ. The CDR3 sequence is CASSLEANNSPLHF. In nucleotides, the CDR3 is TGCGCCAGCAGCTTGGAAGCAAATAATTCACCCCTCCACTTT. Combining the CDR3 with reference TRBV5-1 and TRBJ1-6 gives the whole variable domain KAGVTQTPRYLIKTRGQQVTLSCSPISGHRSVSWYQQTPGQGLQFLFEYFSETQRNKGNFPGRFSGRQFSNSRSEMNVSTLELGDSALYLCASSLEANNSPLHFGNGTRLTVT.

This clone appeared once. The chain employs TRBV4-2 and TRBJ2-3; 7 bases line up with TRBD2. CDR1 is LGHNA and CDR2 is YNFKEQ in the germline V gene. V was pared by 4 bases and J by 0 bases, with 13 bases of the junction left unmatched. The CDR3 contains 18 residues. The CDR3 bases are TGTGCCAGCAGCCGTCAGCTGGCTTTAGCGGGTAGCACAGATACGCAGTATTTT. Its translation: CASSRQLALAGSTDTQYF.

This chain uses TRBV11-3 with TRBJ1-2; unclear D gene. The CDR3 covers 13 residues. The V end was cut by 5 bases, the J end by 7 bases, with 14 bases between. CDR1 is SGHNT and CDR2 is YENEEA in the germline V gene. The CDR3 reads CASSQSRHGGYTF. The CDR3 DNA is TGTGCCAGCAGCCAATCCCGACATGGTGGCTACACCTTC.

This chain's CDR3 is CASSPLSGTGELFF. The CDR3 DNA sequence: TGTGCCAGCTCACCACTTTCCGGGACAGGGGAGCTGTTTTTT. The rearrangement uses TRBV18 and TRBJ2-2, with D perhaps TRBD1 (6 bases). V was shortened by 1 base and J by 8 bases, with 11 bases between the two germline ends. Germline V gene sequence: CDR1 KGHSH, CDR2 LQKENI. This CDR3 spans 14 amino acids.

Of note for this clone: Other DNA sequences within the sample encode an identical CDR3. The CDR3 DNA sequence: TGTGCCAGCAGCTTAGCCGGAGGGACTGAAGCTTTCTTT. This translates into CASSLAGGTEAFF. The V call is TRBV11-3, the J call TRBJ1-1; D gene ambiguous. The CDR3 has 13 amino acids. V was cut by 1 base and J by 5 bases, with 8 bases left in between. Germline V gene data show CDR1 as SGHNT and CDR2 as YENEEA. Full variable domain (missing parts from reference TRBV11-3 and TRBJ1-1): EAGVVQSPRYKIIEKKQPVAFWCNPISGHNTLYWYLQNLGQGPELLIRYENEEAVDDSQLPKDRFSAERLKGVDSTLKIQPAELGDSAVYLCASSLAGGTEAFFGQGTRLTVV.

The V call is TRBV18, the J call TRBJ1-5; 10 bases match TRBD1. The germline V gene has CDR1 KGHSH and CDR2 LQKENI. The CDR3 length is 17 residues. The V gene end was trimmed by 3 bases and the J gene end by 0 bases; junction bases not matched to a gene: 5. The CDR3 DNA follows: TGTGCCAGCTCACCGCAGGGGACAGGGGCTAGCAATCAGCCCCAGCATTTT. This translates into CASSPQGTGASNQPQHF. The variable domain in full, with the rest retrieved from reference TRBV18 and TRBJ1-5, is NAGVMQNPRHLVRRRGQEARLRCSPMKGHSHVYWYRQLPEEGLKFMVYLQKENIIDESGMPKERFSAEFPKEGPSILRIQQVVRGDSAAYFCASSPQGTGASNQPQHFGDGTRLSIL.

The CDR3 DNA follows: TGTGCCAGCAGCTTAGCGGAAGGGACAGGGGGACCTGGAAACACCATATATTTT. It specifies CASSLAEGTGGPGNTIYF. This sequence joins TRBV7-8 and TRBJ1-3; TRBD1 aligns across 11 bases. CDR1 is SGHVS and CDR2 is FQNEAQ in the germline V gene. V shed 0 bases and J 2 bases; nucleotides not matched to a gene: 6. This CDR3 contains 18 residues.

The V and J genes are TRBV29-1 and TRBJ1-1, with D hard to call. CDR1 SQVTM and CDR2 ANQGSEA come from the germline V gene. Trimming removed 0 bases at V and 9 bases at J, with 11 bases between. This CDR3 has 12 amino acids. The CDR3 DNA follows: TGCAGCGTTGAAGAAAGGACCCGTCAAGCTTTCTTT. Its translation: CSVEERTRQAFF.

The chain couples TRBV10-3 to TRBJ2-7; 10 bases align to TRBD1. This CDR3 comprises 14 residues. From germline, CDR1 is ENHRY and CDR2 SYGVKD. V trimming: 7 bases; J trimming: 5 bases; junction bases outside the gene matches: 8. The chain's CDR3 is CAITGTGDSHEQYF. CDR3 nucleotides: TGTGCCATCACCGGGACAGGGGATTCCCACGAGCAGTACTTC.